The next 6 T cell receptor beta chains were all read from a single sample in a study of response to subunit inactivated influenza vaccine. MiXCR, run by TCRdb on the RT-PCR reads, gives a single entry per CDR3 protein. The sample yields 600,000 to 700,000 distinct CDR3 sequences, less than 15% seen once. The material sequenced was PBMCs from blood, taken approximately 15 days before vaccination. The receptors were sampled from a man in his fifties who received an inactivated influenza vaccine.

There are many counts of this clonotype. V is TRBV5-1 and J is TRBJ2-1, with D tentatively TRBD1 (8 bases). Trimming shortened V by 1 base and J by 7 bases, and 33 bases separated the two germline ends. There are 21 residues in the CDR3. Germline V gives CDR1 SGHRS, CDR2 YFSETQ. This CDR3 is CASSLSSLTGDGEGRLNEQFF. CDR3 bases: TGCGCCAGCAGCTTGTCCTCCTTGACAGGGGACGGGGAGGGCCGTCTGAATGAGCAGTTCTTC. The full variable domain, its missing parts supplied by reference TRBV5-1 and TRBJ2-1, is KAGVTQTPRYLIKTRGQQVTLSCSPISGHRSVSWYQQTPGQGLQFLFEYFSETQRNKGNFPGRFSGRQFSNSRSEMNVSTLELGDSALYLCASSLSSLTGDGEGRLNEQFFGPGTRLTVL.

This clonotype was seen ten or more times. The rearrangement uses TRBV12-3 or TRBV12-4 and TRBJ1-4; 10 bases agree with TRBD1. V was clipped by 6 bases and J by 0 bases; unmatched bases: 4. The CDR3 spans 16 residues. The CDR3 region is CASSRDRGATNEKLFF. CDR3 DNA sequence: TGTGCCAGCAGCAGGGACAGGGGTGCAACTAATGAAAAACTGTTTTTT.

This clonotype was observed many times. The chain uses TRBV20-1 and TRBJ1-6, with 8 bases lining up with TRBD1. Germline lookup yields CDR1 DFQATT and CDR2 SNEGSKA (reference sequence). There are 12 residues in the CDR3. The junction had 2 bases not matched to a gene; V was cut back by 3 bases and J by 10 bases. CDR3 sequence reads: CSARTGDSPLHF. CDR3 DNA: TGCAGTGCTAGGACAGGGGACTCACCCCTCCACTTT.

This clonotype was observed a handful of times. CDR3 DNA: TGTGCCAGCAGCTTAGTTGTCGGTCAAGAGACCCAGTACTTC. Encoded protein: CASSLVVGQETQYF. The rearrangement links TRBV7-8 to TRBJ2-5; no reliable D call. Trimming removed 1 base at V and 2 bases at J, with 8 bases between. This CDR3 is 14 amino acids long. Germline V gene data show CDR1 as SGHVS and CDR2 as FQNEAQ.

V gene TRBV13 combines with J gene TRBJ1-1, with D maybe TRBD1 (6 bases). The V end was cut by 2 bases, the J end by 6 bases, with 10 bases between. In germline, CDR1 is PRHDT, CDR2 FYEKMQ (reference sequence). The CDR3 spans 13 residues. The CDR3 DNA follows: TGTGCCAGCAGCTTAACAGGGAAGGCTGAAGCTTTCTTT. Protein: CASSLTGKAEAFF.

The sample holds a few counts of this clonotype. This chain uses TRBV5-1 with TRBJ2-7; 7 bases line up with TRBD1. The CDR3 is 13 residues long. Germline V lookup: CDR1 SGHRS, CDR2 YFSETQ. V shed 0 bases and J 6 bases; nucleotides not matched to a gene: 3. CDR3 sequence reads: CASSLGTGREQYF. In DNA, the CDR3 is TGCGCCAGCAGCTTGGGGACAGGTCGCGAGCAGTACTTC.